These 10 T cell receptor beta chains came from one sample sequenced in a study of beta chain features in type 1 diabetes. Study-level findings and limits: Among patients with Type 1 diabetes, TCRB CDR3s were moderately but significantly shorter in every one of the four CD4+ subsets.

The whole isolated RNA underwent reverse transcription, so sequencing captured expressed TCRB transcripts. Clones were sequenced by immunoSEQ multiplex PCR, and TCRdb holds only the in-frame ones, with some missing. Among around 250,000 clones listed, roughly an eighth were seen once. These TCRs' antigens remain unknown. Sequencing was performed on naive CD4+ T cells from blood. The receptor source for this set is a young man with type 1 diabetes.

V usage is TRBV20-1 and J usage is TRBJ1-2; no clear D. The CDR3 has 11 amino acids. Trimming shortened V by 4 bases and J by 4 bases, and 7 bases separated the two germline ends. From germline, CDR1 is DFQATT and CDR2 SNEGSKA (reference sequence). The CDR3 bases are TGCAGTGCTATCGGGGTCTATGGCTACACCTTC. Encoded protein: CSAIGVYGYTF.

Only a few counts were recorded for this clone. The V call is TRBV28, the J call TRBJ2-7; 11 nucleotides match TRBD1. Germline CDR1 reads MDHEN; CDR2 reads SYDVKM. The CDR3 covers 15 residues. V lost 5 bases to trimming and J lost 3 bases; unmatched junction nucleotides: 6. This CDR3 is CASSTPGQGVYEQYF. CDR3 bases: TGTGCCAGCAGTACGCCGGGACAGGGGGTCTACGAGCAGTACTTC.

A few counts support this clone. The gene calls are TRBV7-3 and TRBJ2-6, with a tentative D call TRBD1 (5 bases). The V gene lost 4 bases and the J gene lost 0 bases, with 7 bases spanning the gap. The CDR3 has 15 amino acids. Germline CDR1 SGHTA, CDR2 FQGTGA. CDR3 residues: CASSYQGSGANVLTF. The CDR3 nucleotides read TGTGCCAGCAGCTACCAGGGCTCTGGGGCCAACGTCCTGACTTTC.

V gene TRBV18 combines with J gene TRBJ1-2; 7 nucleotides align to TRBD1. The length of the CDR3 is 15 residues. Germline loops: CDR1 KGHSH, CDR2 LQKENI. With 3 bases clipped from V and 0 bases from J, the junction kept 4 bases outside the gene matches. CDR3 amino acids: CASSPTGQSNYGYTF. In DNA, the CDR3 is TGTGCCAGCTCACCGACGGGACAGTCTAACTATGGCTACACCTTC.

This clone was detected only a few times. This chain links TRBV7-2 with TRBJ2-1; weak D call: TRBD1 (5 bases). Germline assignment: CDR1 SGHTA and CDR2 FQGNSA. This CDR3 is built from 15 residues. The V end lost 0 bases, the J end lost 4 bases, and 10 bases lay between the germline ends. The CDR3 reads CASSLAMAGYNEQFF. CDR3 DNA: TGTGCCAGCAGCTTAGCGATGGCAGGGTACAATGAGCAGTTCTTC.

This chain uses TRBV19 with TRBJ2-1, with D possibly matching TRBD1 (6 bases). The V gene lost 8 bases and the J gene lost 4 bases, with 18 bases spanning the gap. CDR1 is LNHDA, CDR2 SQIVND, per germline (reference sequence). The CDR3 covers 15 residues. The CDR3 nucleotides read TGTGCCAGTGCCGGCGTGCAGGGGTGGTACAATGAGCAGTTCTTC. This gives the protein CASAGVQGWYNEQFF.

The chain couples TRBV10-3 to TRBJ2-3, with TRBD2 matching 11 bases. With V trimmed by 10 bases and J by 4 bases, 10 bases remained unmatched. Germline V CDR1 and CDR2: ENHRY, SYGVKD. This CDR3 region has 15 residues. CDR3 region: CANRDSSGRPDTQYF. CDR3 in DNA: TGTGCCAACCGAGACTCTAGCGGGAGGCCAGATACGCAGTATTTT.

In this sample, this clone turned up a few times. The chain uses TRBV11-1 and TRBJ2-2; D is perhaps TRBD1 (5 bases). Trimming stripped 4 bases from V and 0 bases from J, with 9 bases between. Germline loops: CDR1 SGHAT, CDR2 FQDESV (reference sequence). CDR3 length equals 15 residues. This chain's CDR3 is CASSWTNPNTGELFF. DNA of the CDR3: TGTGCCAGCAGCTGGACAAACCCGAACACCGGGGAGCTGTTTTTT.

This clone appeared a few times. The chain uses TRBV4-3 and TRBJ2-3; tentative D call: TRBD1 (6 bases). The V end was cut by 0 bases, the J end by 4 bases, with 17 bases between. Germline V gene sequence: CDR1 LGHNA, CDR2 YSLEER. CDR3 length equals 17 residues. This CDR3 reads CASSQDVLGRGPDTQYF. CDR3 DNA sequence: TGCGCCAGCAGCCAAGATGTTTTGGGCAGGGGCCCAGATACGCAGTATTTT.

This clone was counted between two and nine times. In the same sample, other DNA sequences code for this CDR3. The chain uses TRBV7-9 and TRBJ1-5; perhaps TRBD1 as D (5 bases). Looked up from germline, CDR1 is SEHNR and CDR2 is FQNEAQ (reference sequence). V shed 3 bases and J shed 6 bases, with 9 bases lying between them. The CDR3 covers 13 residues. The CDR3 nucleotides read TGTGCCAGCAGCTTGGGGGGATCTCAGCCCCAGCATTTT. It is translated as CASSLGGSQPQHF.